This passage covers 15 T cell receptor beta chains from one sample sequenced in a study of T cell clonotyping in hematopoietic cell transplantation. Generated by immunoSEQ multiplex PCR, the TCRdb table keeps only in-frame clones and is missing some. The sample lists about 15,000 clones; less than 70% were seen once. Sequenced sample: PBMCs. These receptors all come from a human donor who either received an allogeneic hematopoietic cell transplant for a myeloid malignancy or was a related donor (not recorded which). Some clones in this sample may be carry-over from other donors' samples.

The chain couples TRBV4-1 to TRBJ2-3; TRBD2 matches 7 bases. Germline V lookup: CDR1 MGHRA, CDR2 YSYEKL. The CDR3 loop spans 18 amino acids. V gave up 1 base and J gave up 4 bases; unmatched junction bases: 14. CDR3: CASSQVSASGGSADTQYF. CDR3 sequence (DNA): TGCGCCAGCAGCCAAGTTTCGGCTAGCGGCGGCTCGGCAGATACGCAGTATTTT.

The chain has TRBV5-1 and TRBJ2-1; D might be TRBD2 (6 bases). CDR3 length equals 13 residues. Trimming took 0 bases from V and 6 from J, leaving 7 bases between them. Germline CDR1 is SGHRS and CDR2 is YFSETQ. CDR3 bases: TGCGCCAGCAGCTTGGCCGGGAGCAATGAGCAGTTCTTC. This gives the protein CASSLAGSNEQFF.

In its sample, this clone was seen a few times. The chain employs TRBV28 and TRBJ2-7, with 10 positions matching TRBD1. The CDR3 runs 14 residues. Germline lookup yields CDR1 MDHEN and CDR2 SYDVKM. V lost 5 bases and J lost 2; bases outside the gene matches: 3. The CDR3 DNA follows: TGTGCCAGCAGTATAGGACAGGGGGCCTACGAGCAGTACTTC. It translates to CASSIGQGAYEQYF.

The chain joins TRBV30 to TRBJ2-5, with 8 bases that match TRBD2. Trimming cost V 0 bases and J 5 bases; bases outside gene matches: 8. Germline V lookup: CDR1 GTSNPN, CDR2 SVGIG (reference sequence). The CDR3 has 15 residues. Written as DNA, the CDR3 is TGTGCCTGGAGTGTACCGGGACTAGGAGGCGAGACCCAGTACTTC. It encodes CAWSVPGLGGETQYF.

In DNA, the CDR3 is TGTGCCTGGAGTGTACGGGGGGACTATGGCTACACCTTC. It specifies CAWSVRGDYGYTF. The V call is TRBV30, the J call TRBJ1-2; weak D call: TRBD1 (5 bases). The CDR3 length is 13 residues. V was cut by 0 bases and J by 3 bases, with 8 bases left in between. Germline CDR1 reads GTSNPN; CDR2 reads SVGIG (reference sequence).

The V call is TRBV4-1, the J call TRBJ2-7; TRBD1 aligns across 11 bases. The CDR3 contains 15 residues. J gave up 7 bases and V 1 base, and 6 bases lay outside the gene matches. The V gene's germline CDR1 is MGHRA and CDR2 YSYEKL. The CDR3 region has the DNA TGCGCCAGCAGCCAAGGCGGGACAGGGGGTTTTGAGCAGTACTTC. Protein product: CASSQGGTGGFEQYF.

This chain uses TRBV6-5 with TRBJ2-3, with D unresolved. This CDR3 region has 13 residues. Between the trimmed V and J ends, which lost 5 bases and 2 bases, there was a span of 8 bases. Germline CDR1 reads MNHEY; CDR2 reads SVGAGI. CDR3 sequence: CASSRVNTDTQYF. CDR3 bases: TGTGCCAGCAGTCGGGTAAACACAGATACGCAGTATTTT.

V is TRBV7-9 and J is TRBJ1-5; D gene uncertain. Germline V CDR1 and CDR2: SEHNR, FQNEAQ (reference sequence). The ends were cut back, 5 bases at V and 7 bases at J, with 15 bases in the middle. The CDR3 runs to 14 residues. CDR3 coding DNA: TGTGCCAGCAGCGAACCTGGGGATTTCCAGCCCCAGCATTTT. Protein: CASSEPGDFQPQHF.

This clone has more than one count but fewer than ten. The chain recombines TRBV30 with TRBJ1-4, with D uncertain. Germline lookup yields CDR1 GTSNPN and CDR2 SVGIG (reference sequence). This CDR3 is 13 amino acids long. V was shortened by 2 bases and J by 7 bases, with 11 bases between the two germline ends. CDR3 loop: CAWSRADSEKLFF. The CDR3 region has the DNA TGTGCCTGGAGTAGGGCAGATTCTGAAAAACTGTTTTTT.

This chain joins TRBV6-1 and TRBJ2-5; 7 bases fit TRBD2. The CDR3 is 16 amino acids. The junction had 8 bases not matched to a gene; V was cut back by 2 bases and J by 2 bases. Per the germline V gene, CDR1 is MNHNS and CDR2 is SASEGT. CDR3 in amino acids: CASSEQVGGGQETQYF. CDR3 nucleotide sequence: TGTGCCAGCAGTGAACAAGTTGGGGGGGGGCAAGAGACCCAGTACTTC.

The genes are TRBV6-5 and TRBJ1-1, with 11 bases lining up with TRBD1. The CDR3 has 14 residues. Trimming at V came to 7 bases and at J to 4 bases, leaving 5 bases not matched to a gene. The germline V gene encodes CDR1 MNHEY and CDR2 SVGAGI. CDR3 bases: TGTGCCAGCATGCCGGACAGGGGGCCCACTGAAGCTTTCTTT. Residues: CASMPDRGPTEAFF.

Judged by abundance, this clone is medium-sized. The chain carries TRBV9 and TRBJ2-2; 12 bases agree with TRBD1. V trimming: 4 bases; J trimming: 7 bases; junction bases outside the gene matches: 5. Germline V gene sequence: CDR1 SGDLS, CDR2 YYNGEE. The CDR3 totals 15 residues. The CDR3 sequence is CASSLGTGGGGELFF. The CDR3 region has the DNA TGTGCCAGCAGCCTAGGGACAGGGGGCGGCGGGGAGCTGTTTTTT.

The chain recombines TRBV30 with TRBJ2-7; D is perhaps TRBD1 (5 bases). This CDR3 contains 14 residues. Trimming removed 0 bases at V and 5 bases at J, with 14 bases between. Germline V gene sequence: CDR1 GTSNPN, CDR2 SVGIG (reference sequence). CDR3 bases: TGTGCCTGGAGTGTGGGTCATAGGGGCCACGAGCAGTACTTC. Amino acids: CAWSVGHRGHEQYF.

CDR3 DNA sequence: TGTGCCAGCATCACGGACAGGGATTACGGCTACACCTTC. Its protein is CASITDRDYGYTF. The chain uses TRBV6-6 and TRBJ1-2; 8 bases line up with TRBD1. Germline trimming cut 7 bases from V and 8 bases from J; bases unmatched to any gene: 9. The V gene's germline CDR1 is MNHNY and CDR2 SVGAGI (reference sequence). There are 13 residues in the CDR3.

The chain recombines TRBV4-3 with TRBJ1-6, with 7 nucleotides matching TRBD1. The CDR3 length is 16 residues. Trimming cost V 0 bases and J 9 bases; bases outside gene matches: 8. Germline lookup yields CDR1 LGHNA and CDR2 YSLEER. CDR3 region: CASSQEVGGASSPLHF. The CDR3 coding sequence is TGCGCCAGCAGCCAAGAGGTAGGGGGCGCATCTTCACCCCTCCACTTT.